Given below is one TCR beta chain in context. Antigen: not known. This entry belongs to a study of shared clonotypes between healthy human individuals. Notes on the study in general: Estimated clonotype richness was generally higher in naive than memory subsets.

This CDR3 contains 14 residues. TCRdb's copy holds only in-frame clones and misses some; the assay was immunoSEQ multiplex PCR. Of roughly 1,500,000 clones detected, around 98.5% appear once; the ten largest clones hold about 0.4%. The sequenced sample was naive CD4+ T cells sorted from blood. Subset: CD45RA+ positively selected. The clonotype was recovered from a man aged 25-45 years in good health. The chain couples TRBV12-2 to TRBJ2-3; the D segment call TRBD2 is taken from the table without a DNA check. TRBV12-2 corresponds to a pseudogene. Here the CDR3 DNA reads TGTGCAAGTCGGCGGGACGCTCGCACAGATACGCAGTATTTT. This sequence encodes CASRRDARTDTQYF.